Sequencing of this TCR beta chain was carried out in a study of blood T cells in healthy people across ages. Study observations and caveats: The CMV status of each donor remained undetermined, and this could have confounded shifts in expanded clonotypes.

A J-beta primer mix and a sample-barcoded 5' primer were used in a second PCR of about 7 to 11 cycles. MiXCR, applied by TCRdb to the 5' RACE reads, yields one record per CDR3 protein. The sample shows a few hundred thousand distinct CDR3 sequences, over 25% of them seen only once. This clonotype was detected a few times. The antigen is undetermined. Trimming removed 5 bases from V and 1 base from J, with 12 bases in between. Germline V CDR1 and CDR2: MNHEY, SMNVEV (reference sequence). The CDR3 contains 16 residues. The same sample was also studied in work on T cells of mothers and their children.

The receptor comes from a boy between 2 and 10 years old in good health. V is TRBV27 and J is TRBJ2-6; D gene ambiguous. The sample was blood. Here the CDR3 DNA reads TGTGCCAGCAGTGTCAACGGAATTTCTGGGGCCAACGTCCTGACTTTC. It encodes CASSVNGISGANVLTF.